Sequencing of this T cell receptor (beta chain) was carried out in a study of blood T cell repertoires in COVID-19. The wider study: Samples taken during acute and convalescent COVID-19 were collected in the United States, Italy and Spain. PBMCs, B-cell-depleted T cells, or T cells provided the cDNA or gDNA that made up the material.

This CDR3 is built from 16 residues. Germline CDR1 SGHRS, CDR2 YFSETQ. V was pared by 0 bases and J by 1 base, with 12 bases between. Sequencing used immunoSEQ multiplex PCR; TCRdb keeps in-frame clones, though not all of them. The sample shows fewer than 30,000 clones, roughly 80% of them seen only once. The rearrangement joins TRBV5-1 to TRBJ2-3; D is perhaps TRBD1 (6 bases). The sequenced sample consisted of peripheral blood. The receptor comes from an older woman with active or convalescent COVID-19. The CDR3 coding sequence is TGCGCCAGCAGCTTGGGCACAGGGTCGGGCACAGATACGCAGTATTTT. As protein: CASSLGTGSGTDTQYF.